The rows below give T cell receptor beta chains drawn from one sample of a study of cytomegalovirus exposure and HLA in healthy donors. The table came from immunoSEQ multiplex PCR; TCRdb's copy has only in-frame clones and leaves some out. The sample lists about 120,000 clones; 74% were seen once. Material: PBMCs. The receptors were gathered from a man aged 35-49 years in good health and CMV-seropositive. Both conserved end residues are part of each CDR3. A D gene is named only where the DNA matches it firmly. Clone size appears in some rows only: once, few, many, or a class for an expanded clone.

TRBJ2-2,few,TRBV7-7,.,CASSLARSSTGELFF,TGTGCTAGCAGCTTAGCCAGGTCCAGCACCGGGGAGCTGTTTTTT
TRBJ1-4,.,TRBV6-5,TRBD1,CASSRTGGFEKLFF,TGTGCCAGCAGCCGGACAGGGGGCTTTGAAAAACTGTTTTTT
TRBJ1-1,.,TRBV27,TRBD1,CASSHRWTGNTEAFF,TGTGCCAGCAGCCACCGTTGGACAGGGAACACTGAAGCTTTCTTT
TRBJ2-7,.,TRBV2,.,CASCLQGPYEQYF,TGTGCCAGCTGTCTCCAGGGCCCCTACGAGCAGTACTTC
TRBJ2-6,.,TRBV28,TRBD1,CASTSGQGTGANVLTF,TGTGCCAGCACCTCGGGACAGGGAACTGGGGCCAACGTCCTGACTTTC
TRBJ1-2,.,TRBV4-1,TRBD1,CASSQNRDRYYGYTF,TGCGCCAGCAGCCAAAATAGGGACAGGTACTATGGCTACACCTTC
TRBJ2-5,.,TRBV7-2,.,CASSSFVGGETQYF,TGTGCCAGCAGCTCCTTTGTGGGCGGGGAGACCCAGTACTTC
TRBJ2-1,.,TRBV28,TRBD1,CASAPGRGFNEQFF,TGTGCCAGCGCCCCGGGCAGGGGGTTCAATGAGCAGTTCTTC
TRBJ2-7,.,TRBV2,.,CASRLEAGTIYEQYF,TGTGCCAGCAGACTGGAGGCGGGAACGATCTACGAGCAGTACTTC
TRBJ1-2,.,TRBV6-5,.,CASSYDRVNYGYTF,TGTGCCAGCAGTTACGACCGGGTGAACTATGGCTACACCTTC
TRBJ2-2,.,TRBV7-9,TRBD2,CASSLELAGVAGELFF,TGTGCCAGCAGCTTAGAACTAGCGGGAGTCGCCGGGGAGCTGTTTTTT
TRBJ2-1,.,TRBV12-2,.,CASRLGQGNEQFF,TGTGCAAGTCGCTTGGGACAGGGGAATGAGCAGTTCTTC
TRBJ2-2,once,TRBV4-3,TRBD2,CASSATSGITGELFF,TGCGCCAGCAGCGCAACTAGCGGGATAACCGGGGAGCTGTTTTTT
TRBJ2-5,.,TRBV11-3,TRBD1,CASSSGQGSPETQYF,TGTGCCAGCAGCTCCGGACAGGGCTCCCCAGAGACCCAGTACTTC
TRBJ2-2,.,TRBV11-2,TRBD2,CASSSAGGRTGELFF,TGTGCCAGCAGCTCCGCCGGGGGGAGAACCGGGGAGCTGTTTTTT
TRBJ2-1,.,TRBV28,.,CASKRLENNEQFF,TGTGCCAGCAAAAGACTAGAGAACAATGAGCAGTTCTTC
TRBJ2-7,.,TRBV18,.,CASSNPVSYEQYF,TGTGCCAGCTCAAATCCTGTTTCCTACGAGCAGTACTTC
TRBJ1-5,.,TRBV6-1,.,CASSEGSSRGQPQHF,TGTGCCAGCAGTGAAGGGTCAAGCCGAGGTCAGCCCCAGCATTTT
TRBJ1-5,.,TRBV4-1,TRBD1,CASSFTRGPGYSNQPQHF,TGCGCCAGCAGCTTTACCAGGGGGCCGGGATATAGCAATCAGCCCCAGCATTTT
TRBJ2-4,.,TRBV9,TRBD2,CASSVRGGSELNIQYF,TGTGCCAGCAGCGTACGGGGCGGGAGTGAGTTAAACATTCAGTACTTC
TRBJ2-5,.,TRBV7-8,TRBD1,CASSERQGRGTEETQYF,TGTGCCAGCAGTGAGAGACAGGGACGAGGAACTGAAGAGACCCAGTACTTC
TRBJ2-7,.,TRBV7-8,.,CASSLARGEQYF,TGTGCCAGCAGCTTAGCCCGGGGCGAGCAGTACTTC
TRBJ2-5,.,TRBV10-3,TRBD2,CATGLAGGTYQETQYF,TGTGCCACCGGACTAGCGGGGGGGACGTACCAAGAGACCCAGTACTTC
TRBJ2-5,.,TRBV10-3,.,CAISEGRTQETQYF,TGTGCCATCAGTGAGGGCCGGACTCAAGAGACCCAGTACTTC
TRBJ1-1,once,TRBV4-1,TRBD1,CASSHPRGSGGTEAFF,TGCGCCAGCAGCCACCCCAGGGGGTCTGGGGGCACTGAAGCTTTCTTT
TRBJ2-2,once,TRBV7-7,.,CASSLWGDPGELFF,TGTGCCAGCAGCTTATGGGGGGATCCCGGGGAGCTGTTTTTT
TRBJ1-1,.,TRBV27,.,CASSPSGAEAFF,TGTGCCAGCAGTCCCTCGGGGGCTGAAGCTTTCTTT
TRBJ1-1,.,TRBV5-1,TRBD1,CASSRDRELNTEAFF,TGCGCCAGCAGCAGGGACAGGGAACTGAACACTGAAGCTTTCTTT
TRBJ2-3,.,TRBV19,.,CASSDFSSFTDTQYF,TGTGCCAGTTCGGACTTTTCATCTTTCACAGATACGCAGTATTTT
TRBJ2-7,.,TRBV5-1,.,CASSPPGLSYEQYF,TGCGCCAGCAGCCCCCCGGGACTCTCCTACGAGCAGTACTTC
TRBJ1-1,.,TRBV27,.,CASSLGQSINTEAFF,TGTGCCAGCAGTTTGGGGCAGAGTATTAACACTGAAGCTTTCTTT